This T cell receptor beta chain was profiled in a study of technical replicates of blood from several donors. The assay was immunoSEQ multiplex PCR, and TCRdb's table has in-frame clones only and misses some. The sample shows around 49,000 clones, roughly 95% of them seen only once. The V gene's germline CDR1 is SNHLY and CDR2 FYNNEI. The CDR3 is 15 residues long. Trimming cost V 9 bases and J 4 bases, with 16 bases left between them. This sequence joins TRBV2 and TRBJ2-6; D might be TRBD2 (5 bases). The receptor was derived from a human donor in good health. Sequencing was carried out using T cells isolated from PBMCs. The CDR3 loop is CARSIWGAGANVLTF. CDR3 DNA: TGTGCCAGATCGATTTGGGGAGCAGGGGCCAACGTCCTGACTTTC.